This TCR beta chain was obtained from a study of identical twins. Healthy Caucasians made up all donors. Template switching supplied a universal primer site; unique molecular identifiers were carried on the cDNA. TCRdb used MiXCR to reprocess the 5' RACE reads, holding one entry per CDR3 protein. The profile shows 1.5 million to 2 million distinct CDR3 sequences, about 30% of them singletons. The J segment lost 3 bases and the V segment lost 2 bases, leaving 6 bases of the junction unmatched. Germline lookup yields CDR1 SGHAT and CDR2 FQNNGV. CDR3 length: 17 amino acids. Regarding the study as a whole: In beta out-of-frame sequences, the excess sharing between twins was weaker. Cord blood beta clonotypes that were abundant carried fewer insertions, and memory repertoires showed no such trend.

In its sample, this clonotype was seen a few times. Its matching antigen is unknown. The receptor's source is a newborn girl in good health. The chain carries TRBV11-2 and TRBJ2-1, with 11 nucleotides matching TRBD1. Sample: cord blood. The DNA for the CDR3 is TGTGCCAGCAGCTTAAGGCCCGGGACAGGGGGCTACAATGAGCAGTTCTTC. Its translation: CASSLRPGTGGYNEQFF.